This T cell receptor (beta chain) comes out of a study of blood T cell repertoires in COVID-19. Original analysis: Estimated nucleated cell counts came from reference gene primer amplification. Produced via immunoSEQ multiplex PCR; TCRdb's table is partial and in-frame only. V, J and clone size are those of that table, while D and trimming were read from the DNA. The table records about 230,000 clones, roughly 80% of them present only once. The CDR3 extends over 13 amino acids. Germline values: CDR1 SQVTM, CDR2 ANQGSEA. This chain joins TRBV29-1 and TRBJ1-1, with D perhaps matching TRBD1 (6 bases). This receptor was obtained from a woman aged 70-85 years with active or convalescent COVID-19. Sequenced material: peripheral blood. CDR3 residues: CTAASTGVYEAFF. CDR3 nucleotide sequence: TGCACCGCTGCCTCGACAGGCGTCTATGAAGCTTTCTTT.